Sequencing of this T cell receptor beta chain was carried out in a study of T cells in Graves' hyperthyroidism and ophthalmopathy. General study results and limits: The blood repertoire included most of the expanded thyroid clonotypes above 0.001.

Isolation of PBMCs was performed on 8.5 to 10 ml fresh peripheral blood. This clonotype has a count of ten or more. The antigen remains unidentified. CDR1 and CDR2 from the germline V gene are SQVTM and ANQGSEA. This CDR3 is built from 15 residues. Losses at the gene ends were 7 bases for V and 2 bases for J; bases not matched to a gene: 8. From RNA transcripts, TCR beta CDR3 regions were amplified. Using the HTBI primer set, a first-round RT-PCR was run on the TCR CDR3. TCRdb independently ran MiXCR on the multiplex PCR reads; one entry per CDR3 protein. This table has roughly 380,000 distinct CDR3 sequences, roughly an eighth appearing once.

The receptor's source is a woman in her late teens or twenties with Graves' hyperthyroidism. The gene calls are TRBV29-1 and TRBJ2-3; 11 bases agree with TRBD2. The sequencing sample was made of blood. In DNA, the CDR3 is TGCAGCGCTAAACCGGGACTAGCGGCCACAGATACGCAGTATTTT. Protein: CSAKPGLAATDTQYF.